This T cell receptor beta chain was profiled in a study of graft-versus-host responses after intestinal transplantation. Study as a whole: The recipients all started with anti-thymocyte globulin induction and then took tacrolimus and steroids for 2 to 3 years.

Comments on this clone: Its antigen is undetermined.

Some clones are missing from TCRdb's copy, which holds only in-frame ones; the method was immunoSEQ multiplex PCR. This sample carries 21,000 or so clones, roughly 92% of them seen once, and the ten largest clones take around 46%. Overall study results and limits: Present in recipient marrow, GvH clones included some that appeared first in ileum or blood.

The CDR3 length is 16 residues. Trimming stripped 0 bases from V and 2 bases from J, with 15 bases between. CDR1 and CDR2 (germline): SGDLS, YYNGEE. The chain combines TRBV9 with TRBJ2-7; TRBD2 might be the D (6 bases). The specimen comprised PBMCs, sampled roughly 260 days after intestinal transplant. The receptor was isolated from a human patient who received an intestinal transplant, so some T cells may come from the graft donor. CDR3 protein: CASSVAGDSTTYEQYF. The CDR3 DNA reads as TGTGCCAGCAGCGTAGCGGGGGACTCAACAACCTACGAGCAGTACTTC.